This T cell receptor beta chain was sequenced during a study of blood T cell repertoires in COVID-19. Study-level information: Samples of COVID-19 (acute and convalescent) were obtained from the United States, Italy and Spain. T cells, B-cell-depleted T cells, or PBMCs provided the cDNA or gDNA that served as material.

CDR1 SQVTM and CDR2 ANQGSEA come from the germline V gene. This CDR3 contains 13 residues. The trim removed 7 bases at V and 14 bases at J, leaving 10 bases unmatched. Authors' data handling: Amplified reference gene primers provided the basis for estimating nucleated cell counts. TCRdb keeps only in-frame clones here, not all; method: immunoSEQ multiplex PCR. V and J calls plus clone size are reproduced from that table; the DNA served to infer D and trimming. The sample holds roughly 180,000 clones; almost 85% are singletons and the top ten take 6% to 9%. This sequence joins TRBV29-1 and TRBJ2-1, with TRBD2 identical over 14 bases. The sequencing input was peripheral blood. The source of this sequence is a man aged 40-49 years who had recovered from COVID-19. CDR3 in DNA: TGCAGCGGCAGGACTAGCGGGAGGTTAAAGGAGTTCTTC. Amino acids: CSGRTSGRLKEFF.